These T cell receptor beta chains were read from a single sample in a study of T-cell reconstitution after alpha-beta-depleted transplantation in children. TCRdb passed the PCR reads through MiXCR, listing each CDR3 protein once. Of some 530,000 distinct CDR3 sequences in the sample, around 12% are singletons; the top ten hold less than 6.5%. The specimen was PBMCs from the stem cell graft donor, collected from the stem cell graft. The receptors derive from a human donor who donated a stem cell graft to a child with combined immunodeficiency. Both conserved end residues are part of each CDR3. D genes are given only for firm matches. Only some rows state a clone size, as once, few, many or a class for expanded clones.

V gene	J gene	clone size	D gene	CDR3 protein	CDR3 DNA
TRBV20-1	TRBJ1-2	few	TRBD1	CSARGREQGAFIYGYTF	TGCAGTGCTAGAGGAAGGGAACAGGGGGCATTTATCTATGGCTACACCTTC
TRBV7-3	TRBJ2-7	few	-	CASSFGHGYEQYF	TGTGCCAGCAGCTTCGGACACGGCTACGAGCAGTACTTC
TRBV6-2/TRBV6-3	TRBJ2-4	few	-	CASGRGSAKNIQYF	TGTGCCAGCGGACGGGGGTCAGCCAAAAACATTCAGTACTTC
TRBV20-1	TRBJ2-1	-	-	CSAPGSIYNEQFF	TGCAGTGCCCCTGGGAGCATCTACAATGAGCAGTTCTTC
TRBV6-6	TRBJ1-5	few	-	CGSKRSRDQPQHF	TGTGGCAGTAAGCGTTCGCGCGATCAGCCCCAGCATTTT
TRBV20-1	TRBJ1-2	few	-	CSARDGGGLDGYTF	TGCAGTGCTAGAGATGGGGGGGGGTTAGATGGCTACACCTTC
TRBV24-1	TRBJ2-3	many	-	CATSESTDTQYF	TGTGCCACCAGCGAGAGCACAGATACGCAGTATTTT
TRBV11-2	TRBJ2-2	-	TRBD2	CASSRRLARPGELFF	TGTGCCAGCAGCCGCAGACTAGCGCGGCCCGGGGAGCTGTTTTTT
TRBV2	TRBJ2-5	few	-	CASTRDPQETQYF	TGTGCCAGCACCAGGGACCCCCAAGAGACCCAGTACTTC
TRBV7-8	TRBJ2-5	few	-	CASTRRRETQYF	TGTGCCAGCACACGGAGGAGGGAGACCCAGTACTTC
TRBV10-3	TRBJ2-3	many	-	CAISESLDTQYF	TGTGCCATCAGTGAGTCGCTAGATACGCAGTATTTT
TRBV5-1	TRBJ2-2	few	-	CASSRAGSPNTGELFF	TGCGCCAGCAGCCGGGCGGGGTCGCCGAACACCGGGGAGCTGTTTTTT
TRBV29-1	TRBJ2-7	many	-	CSVGGGRPRGRNEQYF	TGCAGCGTTGGTGGGGGCAGGCCAAGGGGAAGGAACGAGCAGTACTTC
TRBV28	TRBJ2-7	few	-	CASSFSGTSSYEQYF	TGTGCCAGCAGCTTCTCAGGGACGAGCTCCTACGAGCAGTACTTC
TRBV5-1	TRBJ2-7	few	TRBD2	CASSPGLAGGILRYEQYF	TGCGCCAGCAGCCCGGGACTAGCGGGAGGAATACTAAGGTACGAGCAGTACTTC
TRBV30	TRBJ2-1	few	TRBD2	CAWNWGPAGGQNNEQFF	TGTGCCTGGAACTGGGGGCCAGCGGGAGGGCAAAACAATGAGCAGTTCTTC
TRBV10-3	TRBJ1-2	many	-	CAISPSWGANYGYTF	TGTGCCATCAGCCCATCCTGGGGTGCAAACTATGGCTACACCTTC
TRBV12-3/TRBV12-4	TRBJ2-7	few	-	CASRAQYSYEQYF	TGTGCCAGCAGGGCACAGTACTCCTACGAGCAGTACTTC
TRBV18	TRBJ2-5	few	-	CASSKLGRAETQYF	TGTGCCAGCTCAAAGCTCGGGCGCGCTGAGACCCAGTACTTC
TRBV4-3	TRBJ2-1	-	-	CASSPRAVPFLGEQFF	TGCGCCAGCAGCCCCAGGGCCGTTCCCTTTCTGGGTGAGCAGTTCTTC
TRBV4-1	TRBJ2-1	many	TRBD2	CASSQVSGGAKNEQFF	TGCGCCAGCAGCCAAGTAAGCGGGGGGGCCAAGAATGAGCAGTTCTTC
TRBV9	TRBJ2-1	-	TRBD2	CASSLGLVDEQFF	TGTGCCAGCAGCCTTGGACTAGTCGATGAGCAGTTCTTC
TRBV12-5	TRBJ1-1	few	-	CASGSELNTEAFF	TGTGCTAGTGGTTCCGAGTTAAACACTGAAGCTTTCTTT
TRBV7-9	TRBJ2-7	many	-	CASSGRTGTYEQYF	TGTGCCAGCAGCGGGAGGACCGGAACCTACGAGCAGTACTTC
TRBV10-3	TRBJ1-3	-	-	CAISESYFRDDTIYF	TGTGCCATCAGTGAGTCCTACTTTCGGGACGACACCATATATTTT
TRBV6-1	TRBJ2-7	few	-	CASSDGVYYEQYF	TGTGCCAGCAGTGACGGGGTTTACTACGAGCAGTACTTC
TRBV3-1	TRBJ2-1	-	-	CASSQDRLASYNEQFF	TGTGCCAGCAGCCAAGATCGTCTAGCGTCCTACAATGAGCAGTTCTTC
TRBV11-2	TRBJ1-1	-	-	CASSLEFTEAFF	TGTGCCAGCAGCTTAGAGTTCACTGAAGCTTTCTTT
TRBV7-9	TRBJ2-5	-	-	CASSPPLGRETQYF	TGTGCCAGCAGCCCACCCTTAGGGAGAGAGACCCAGTACTTC
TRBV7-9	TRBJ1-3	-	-	CASSTTQGPGNTIYF	TGTGCCAGCAGCACAACCCAGGGACCGGGAAACACCATATATTTT
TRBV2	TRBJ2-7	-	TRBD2	CASYGPSGSSYEQYF	TGTGCCAGCTACGGACCTAGCGGGAGCTCCTACGAGCAGTACTTC
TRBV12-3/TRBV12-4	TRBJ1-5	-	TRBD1	CASSPTGRRNQPQHF	TGTGCCAGCAGTCCGACAGGGAGGCGGAATCAGCCCCAGCATTTT
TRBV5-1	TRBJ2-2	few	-	CASSLVSRQRRAGELFF	TGCGCCAGCAGCTTGGTTTCCAGACAACGAAGGGCCGGGGAGCTGTTTTTT
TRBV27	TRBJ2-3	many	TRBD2	CASSLGTSGGGTDTQYF	TGTGCCAGCAGTCTGGGGACTAGCGGGGGGGGCACAGATACGCAGTATTTT
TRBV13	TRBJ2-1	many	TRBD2	CASSLGAGVYNEQFF	TGTGCCAGCAGCTTAGGGGCGGGGGTTTACAATGAGCAGTTCTTC
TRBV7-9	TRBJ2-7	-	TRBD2	CASSLREGGEQYF	TGTGCCAGCAGCCTTCGGGAGGGCGGCGAGCAGTACTTC
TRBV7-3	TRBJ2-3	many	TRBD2	CASSFRGGGDTQYF	TGTGCCAGCAGCTTTCGGGGCGGGGGAGATACGCAGTATTTT
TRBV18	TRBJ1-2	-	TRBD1	CASSPSRGAYGYTF	TGTGCCAGCTCACCTTCCAGGGGGGCCTATGGCTACACCTTC
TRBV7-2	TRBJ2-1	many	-	CASSLAGDNNEQFF	TGTGCCAGCAGCTTAGCGGGTGATAACAATGAGCAGTTCTTC
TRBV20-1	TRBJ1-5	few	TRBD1	CSARGQGRSSPNQPQHF	TGCAGTGCTAGAGGACAGGGGCGGAGTAGCCCCAATCAGCCCCAGCATTTT
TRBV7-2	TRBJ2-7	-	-	CASSSAHGNEQYF	TGTGCCAGCAGCTCAGCACATGGGAACGAGCAGTACTTC
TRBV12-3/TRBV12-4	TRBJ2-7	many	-	CASSLVSEQYF	TGTGCCAGCAGTTTAGTCTCGGAGCAGTACTTC
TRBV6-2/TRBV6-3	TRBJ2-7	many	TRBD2	CASRRTSGVREQYF	TGTGCCAGCAGGCGGACTAGCGGGGTTCGCGAGCAGTACTTC
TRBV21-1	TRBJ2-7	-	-	CASSKPETGYEQYF	TGTGCCAGCAGCAAACCAGAGACAGGGTACGAGCAGTACTTC
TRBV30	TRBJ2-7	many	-	CAWSAEVWYF	TGTGCCTGGAGTGCGGAGGTATGGTACTTC
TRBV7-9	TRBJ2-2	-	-	CASSSKSYTGELFF	TGTGCCAGCAGCTCGAAATCCTACACCGGGGAGCTGTTTTTT
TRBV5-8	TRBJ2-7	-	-	CASSWRHSGEQYF	TGTGCCAGCAGCTGGCGACACTCGGGGGAGCAGTACTTC
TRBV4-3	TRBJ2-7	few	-	CASSQGQGYSEQYF	TGCGCCAGCAGCCAAGGGCAGGGGTATTCCGAGCAGTACTTC
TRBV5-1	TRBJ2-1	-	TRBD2	CASSARLAGGNEQFF	TGCGCCAGCAGCGCCCGACTAGCGGGGGGAAATGAGCAGTTCTTC
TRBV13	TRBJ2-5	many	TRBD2	CASSSRLAARGETQYF	TGTGCCAGCAGCTCAAGACTAGCGGCACGTGGGGAGACCCAGTACTTC
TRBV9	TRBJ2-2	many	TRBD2	CASSPGLARTGELFF	TGTGCCAGCAGCCCAGGACTAGCCCGCACCGGGGAGCTGTTTTTT
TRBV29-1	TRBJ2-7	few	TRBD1	CSVAGTASYEQYF	TGCAGCGTTGCCGGGACAGCGTCCTACGAGCAGTACTTC
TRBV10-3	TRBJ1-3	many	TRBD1	CAIRDLTGQSGNTIYF	TGTGCCATCAGGGACCTGACAGGGCAATCTGGAAACACCATATATTTT
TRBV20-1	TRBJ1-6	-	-	CSARDPGREGSPLHF	TGCAGTGCTAGAGATCCCGGCAGGGAAGGTTCACCCCTCCACTTT
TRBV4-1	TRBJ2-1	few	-	CASSLRTDGADEQFF	TGCGCCAGCAGCCTCCGGACAGATGGGGCCGATGAGCAGTTCTTC
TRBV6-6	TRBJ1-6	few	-	CASSYNSPLHF	TGTGCCAGCAGTTATAATTCACCCCTCCACTTT
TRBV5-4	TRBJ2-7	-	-	CASSAGTANYYEQYF	TGTGCCAGCAGCGCCGGGACCGCGAACTACTACGAGCAGTACTTC
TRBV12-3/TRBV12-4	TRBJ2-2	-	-	CASSFTSRELFF	TGTGCCAGCAGTTTCACCTCGAGGGAGCTGTTTTTT
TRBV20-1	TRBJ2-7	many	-	CSARDPATGRRSYEQYF	TGCAGTGCTAGAGATCCGGCTACCGGACGGCGGTCCTACGAGCAGTACTTC
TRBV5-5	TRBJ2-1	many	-	CASSSGQSTWGEQFF	TGTGCCAGCAGCTCGGGACAAAGTACGTGGGGTGAGCAGTTCTTC